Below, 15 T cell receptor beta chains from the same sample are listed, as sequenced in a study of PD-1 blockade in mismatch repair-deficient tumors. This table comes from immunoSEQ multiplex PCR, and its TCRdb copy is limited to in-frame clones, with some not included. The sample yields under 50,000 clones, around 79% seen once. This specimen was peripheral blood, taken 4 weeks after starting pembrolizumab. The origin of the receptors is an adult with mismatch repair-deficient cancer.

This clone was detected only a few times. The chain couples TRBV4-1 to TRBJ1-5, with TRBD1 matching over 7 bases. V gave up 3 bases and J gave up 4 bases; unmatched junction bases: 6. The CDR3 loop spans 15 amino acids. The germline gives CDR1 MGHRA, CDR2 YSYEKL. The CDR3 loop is CASSQPGQQNQPQHF. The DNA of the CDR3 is TGCGCCAGCAGCCAGCCGGGACAGCAAAATCAGCCCCAGCATTTT.

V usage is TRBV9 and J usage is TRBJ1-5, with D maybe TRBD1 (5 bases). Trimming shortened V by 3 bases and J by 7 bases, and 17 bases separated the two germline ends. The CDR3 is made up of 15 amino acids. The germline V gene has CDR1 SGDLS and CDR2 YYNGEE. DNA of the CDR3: TGTGCCAGCAGCGCGTCCCTGGGGGTGGAACAGCCCCAGCATTTT. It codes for CASSASLGVEQPQHF. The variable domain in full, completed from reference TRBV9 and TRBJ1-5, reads DSGVTQTPKHLITATGQRVTLRCSPRSGDLSVYWYQQSLDQGLQFLIQYYNGEERAKGNILERFSAQQFPDLHSELNLSSLELGDSALYFCASSASLGVEQPQHFGDGTRLSIL.

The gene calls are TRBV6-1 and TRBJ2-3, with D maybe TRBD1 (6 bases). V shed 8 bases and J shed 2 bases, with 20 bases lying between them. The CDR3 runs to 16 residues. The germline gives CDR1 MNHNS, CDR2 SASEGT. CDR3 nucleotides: TGTGCCAGCCGTGCCCTTCCGGACAGATACACAGATACGCAGTATTTT. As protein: CASRALPDRYTDTQYF.

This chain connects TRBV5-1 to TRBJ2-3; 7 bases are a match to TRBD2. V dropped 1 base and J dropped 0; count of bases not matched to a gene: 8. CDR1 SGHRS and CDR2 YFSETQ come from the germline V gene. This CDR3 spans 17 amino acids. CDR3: CASSLRPAGVSTDTQYF. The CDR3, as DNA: TGCGCCAGCAGCTTGCGACCCGCGGGGGTCAGCACAGATACGCAGTATTTT.

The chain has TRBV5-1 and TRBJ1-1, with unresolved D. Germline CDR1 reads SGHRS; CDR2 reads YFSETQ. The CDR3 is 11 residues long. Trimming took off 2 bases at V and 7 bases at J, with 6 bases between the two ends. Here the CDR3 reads CASSFGVEAFF. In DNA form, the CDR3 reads TGCGCCAGCAGCTTCGGGGTTGAAGCTTTCTTT.

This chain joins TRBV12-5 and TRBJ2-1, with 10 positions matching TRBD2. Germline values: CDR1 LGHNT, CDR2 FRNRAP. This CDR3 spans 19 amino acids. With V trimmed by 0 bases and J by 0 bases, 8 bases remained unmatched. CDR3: CASGLVSLIAGGSYNEQFF. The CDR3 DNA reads TGTGCTAGTGGTTTGGTATCACTCATAGCGGGAGGCTCCTACAATGAGCAGTTCTTC.

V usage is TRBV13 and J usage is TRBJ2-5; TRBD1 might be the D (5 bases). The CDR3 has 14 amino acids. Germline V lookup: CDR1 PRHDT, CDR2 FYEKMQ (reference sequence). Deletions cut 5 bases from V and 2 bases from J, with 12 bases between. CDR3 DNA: TGTGCCAGCAGCCAGACAGAATTACAAGAGACCCAGTACTTC. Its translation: CASSQTELQETQYF.

CDR3 nucleotides: TGTGCCAGCAGCGCTACCAAGACAGGGATCCTTAACATTCAGTACTTC. Amino acids: CASSATKTGILNIQYF. This sequence joins TRBV7-9 and TRBJ2-4; 7 bases map to TRBD1. V lost 5 bases, J lost 7 bases, and 14 bases stayed unmatched. CDR1 and CDR2 (germline): SEHNR, FQNEAQ (reference sequence). The CDR3 length is 16 residues.

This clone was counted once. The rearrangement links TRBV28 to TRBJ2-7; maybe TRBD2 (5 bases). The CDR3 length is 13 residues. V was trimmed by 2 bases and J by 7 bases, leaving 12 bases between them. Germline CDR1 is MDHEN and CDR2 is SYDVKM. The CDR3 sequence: CASSLIRAGEQYF. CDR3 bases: TGTGCCAGCAGTTTAATTAGGGCGGGTGAGCAGTACTTC.

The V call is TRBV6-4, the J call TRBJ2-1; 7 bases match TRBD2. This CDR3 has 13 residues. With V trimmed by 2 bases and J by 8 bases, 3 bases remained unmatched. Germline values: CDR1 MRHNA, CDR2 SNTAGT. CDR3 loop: CASSDGGGYEQFF. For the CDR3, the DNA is TGTGCCAGCAGTGACGGGGGAGGGTATGAGCAGTTCTTC.

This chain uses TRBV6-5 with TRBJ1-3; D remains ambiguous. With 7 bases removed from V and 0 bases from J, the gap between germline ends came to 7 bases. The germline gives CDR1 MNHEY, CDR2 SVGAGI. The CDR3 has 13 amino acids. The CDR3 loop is CASISDSGNTIYF. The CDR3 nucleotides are TGTGCCAGCATTTCGGACTCTGGAAACACCATATATTTT.

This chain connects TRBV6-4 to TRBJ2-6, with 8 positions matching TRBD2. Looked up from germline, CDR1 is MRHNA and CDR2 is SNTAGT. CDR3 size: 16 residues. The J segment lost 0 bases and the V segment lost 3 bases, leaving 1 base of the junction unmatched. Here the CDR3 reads CASSEAGVSGANVLTF. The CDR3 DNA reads TGTGCCAGCAGTGAAGCGGGAGTCTCTGGGGCCAACGTCCTGACTTTC.

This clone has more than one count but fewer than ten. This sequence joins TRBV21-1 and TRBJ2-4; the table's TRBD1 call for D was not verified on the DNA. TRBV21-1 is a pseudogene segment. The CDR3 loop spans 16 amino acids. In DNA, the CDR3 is TGTGCCAGCAAGCCAGGGGGCGCCGATGGCAAAAACATTCAGTACTTC. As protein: CASKPGGADGKNIQYF.

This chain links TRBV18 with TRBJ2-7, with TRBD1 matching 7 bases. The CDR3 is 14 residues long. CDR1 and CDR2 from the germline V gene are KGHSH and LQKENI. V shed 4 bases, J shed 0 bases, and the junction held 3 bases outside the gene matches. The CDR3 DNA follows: TGTGCCAGCTCACGGACAGGATCCTCCTACGAGCAGTACTTC. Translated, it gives CASSRTGSSYEQYF.

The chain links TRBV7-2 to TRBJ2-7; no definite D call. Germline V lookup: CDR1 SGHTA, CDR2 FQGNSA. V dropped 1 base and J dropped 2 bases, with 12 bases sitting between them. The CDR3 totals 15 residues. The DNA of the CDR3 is TGTGCCAGCAGCTTAGGGTGGCAGGACCCCTACGAGCAGTACTTC. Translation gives CASSLGWQDPYEQYF. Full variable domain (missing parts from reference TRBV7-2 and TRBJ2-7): GAGVSQSPSNKVTEKGKDVELRCDPISGHTALYWYRQSLGQGLEFLIYFQGNSAPDKSGLPSDRFSAERTGGSVSTLTIQRTQQEDSAVYLCASSLGWQDPYEQYFGPGTRLTVT.